A selection of T cell receptor beta chains follows, all from one sample in a study of beta chain features in type 1 diabetes. Only in-frame clones appear in the TCRdb table, and some are missing; sequencing was by immunoSEQ multiplex PCR. The table includes roughly 250,000 clones, around 21% detected once. Sequenced input: naive CD4+ T cells from blood. Receptors were obtained from a woman between 40 and 55 years old with type 1 diabetes. Each CDR3 is given with its conserved first and last residue. D genes are given only for firm matches. Rows give clone size only sometimes, using once, few, many, or a class for an expanded clone.

V: TRBV15
D: TRBD2
J: TRBJ2-5
size: .
CDR3: CATSTGLAGGGETQYF
DNA: TGTGCCACCAGCACGGGACTAGCGGGAGGCGGGGAGACCCAGTACTTC

V: TRBV27
D: TRBD2
J: TRBJ2-6
size: few
CDR3: CASSLVGAGGPGGANVLTF
DNA: TGTGCCAGCAGTTTAGTTGGAGCGGGAGGGCCTGGTGGGGCCAACGTCCTGACTTTC

V: TRBV7-3
D: .
J: TRBJ2-6
size: few
CDR3: CASSFGVPGANVLTF
DNA: TGTGCCAGCAGCTTCGGGGTGCCCGGGGCCAACGTCCTGACTTTC

V: TRBV4-2
D: .
J: TRBJ2-1
size: .
CDR3: CASSPDSDEQFF
DNA: TGTGCCAGCAGTCCGGACAGCGATGAGCAGTTCTTC

V: TRBV7-2
D: TRBD1
J: TRBJ1-4
size: .
CDR3: CASSPGTGGEKLFF
DNA: TGTGCCAGCAGCCCCGGGACAGGGGGGGAAAAACTGTTTTTT

V: TRBV19
D: TRBD1
J: TRBJ2-1
size: .
CDR3: CASSNGRGSPVYNEQFF
DNA: TGTGCCAGTAGTAACGGCAGGGGGTCCCCCGTATACAATGAGCAGTTCTTC

V: TRBV7-3
D: TRBD1
J: TRBJ1-2
size: .
CDR3: CASSPITGTGGGYTF
DNA: TGTGCCAGCAGCCCAATCACCGGGACAGGGGGTGGCTACACCTTC

V: TRBV15
D: .
J: TRBJ1-5
size: few
CDR3: CATSPRDGAPGAQPQHF
DNA: TGTGCCACCAGCCCAAGAGACGGGGCCCCAGGGGCCCAGCCCCAGCATTTT

V: TRBV2
D: .
J: TRBJ1-1
size: .
CDR3: CASLGTEAFF
DNA: TGTGCCAGCCTAGGAACTGAAGCTTTCTTT

V: TRBV7-9
D: .
J: TRBJ1-2
size: few
CDR3: CAGYQTGDYGYTF
DNA: TGTGCCGGCTATCAGACCGGAGACTATGGCTACACCTTC

V: TRBV5-1
D: .
J: TRBJ1-5
size: .
CDR3: CASSLVAGSNQPQHF
DNA: TGCGCCAGCAGCTTGGTCGCAGGTAGCAATCAGCCCCAGCATTTT

V: TRBV7-8
D: .
J: TRBJ2-5
size: few
CDR3: CASSRGTAQETQYF
DNA: TGTGCCAGCAGCCGCGGGACAGCCCAGGAGACCCAGTACTTC

V: TRBV18
D: TRBD1
J: TRBJ1-5
size: .
CDR3: CASSPRGTGKNQPQHF
DNA: TGTGCCAGCTCACCAAGGGGGACAGGCAAAAATCAGCCCCAGCATTTT

V: TRBV19
D: TRBD1
J: TRBJ2-2
size: few
CDR3: CASSDRGNTGELFF
DNA: TGTGCCAGTAGTGACAGGGGCAACACCGGGGAGCTGTTTTTT

V: TRBV30
D: TRBD2
J: TRBJ2-5
size: .
CDR3: CAWSHSGRGGETQYF
DNA: TGTGCCTGGAGTCATAGCGGGAGGGGTGGAGAGACCCAGTACTTC

V: TRBV28
D: TRBD1
J: TRBJ1-2
size: .
CDR3: CASSPAGGQGFGYTF
DNA: TGTGCCAGCAGCCCTGCCGGAGGACAGGGTTTCGGCTACACCTTC

V: TRBV7-3
D: .
J: TRBJ2-4
size: .
CDR3: CASSSSGTGPPNIQYF
DNA: TGTGCCAGCAGCTCCAGCGGGACAGGTCCCCCAAACATTCAGTACTTC

V: TRBV18
D: .
J: TRBJ1-4
size: few
CDR3: CASSVGAHEKLFF
DNA: TGTGCCAGCTCAGTCGGAGCGCATGAAAAACTGTTTTTT

V: TRBV4-3
D: TRBD2
J: TRBJ2-1
size: .
CDR3: CASSHLSGTSSYNEQFF
DNA: TGCGCCAGCAGCCACCTTAGCGGGACGAGCTCCTACAATGAGCAGTTCTTC

V: TRBV27
D: .
J: TRBJ2-6
size: .
CDR3: CASSFSQGASGANVLTF
DNA: TGTGCCAGCAGTTTTTCGCAAGGGGCCTCTGGGGCCAACGTCCTGACTTTC

V: TRBV29-1
D: .
J: TRBJ2-7
size: few
CDR3: CSAGLYLNEQYF
DNA: TGCAGCGCTGGACTCTACCTTAACGAGCAGTACTTC

V: TRBV29-1
D: .
J: TRBJ2-3
size: few
CDR3: CSVEDQWLALTDTQYF
DNA: TGCAGCGTTGAAGATCAATGGCTGGCCCTCACAGATACGCAGTATTTT

V: TRBV28
D: .
J: TRBJ2-7
size: .
CDR3: CASSSPSDEQYF
DNA: TGTGCCAGCAGTTCCCCGAGTGACGAGCAGTACTTC

V: TRBV28
D: .
J: TRBJ1-1
size: .
CDR3: CASSPPGRDTEAFF
DNA: TGTGCCAGCAGTCCCCCGGGTCGTGACACTGAAGCTTTCTTT

V: TRBV14
D: .
J: TRBJ2-1
size: few
CDR3: CASSPGLQYEQFF
DNA: TGTGCCAGCAGCCCAGGGCTTCAATATGAGCAGTTCTTC

V: TRBV5-6
D: .
J: TRBJ1-1
size: few
CDR3: CASSFRGAEAFF
DNA: TGTGCCAGCAGCTTTCGGGGAGCTGAAGCTTTCTTT

V: TRBV7-2
D: .
J: TRBJ2-3
size: few
CDR3: CASSLGLGDTQYF
DNA: TGTGCCAGCAGCTTGGGGCTTGGAGATACGCAGTATTTT

V: TRBV5-1
D: .
J: TRBJ1-4
size: .
CDR3: CASSFAGSTNEKLFF
DNA: TGCGCCAGCAGCTTTGCGGGGTCAACTAATGAAAAACTGTTTTTT

V: TRBV4-1
D: .
J: TRBJ2-3
size: few
CDR3: CASRAITDTQYF
DNA: TGCGCCAGCAGGGCCATAACAGATACGCAGTATTTT

V: TRBV7-3
D: .
J: TRBJ1-5
size: .
CDR3: CASSPGWDQPQHF
DNA: TGTGCCAGCAGCCCAGGTTGGGATCAGCCCCAGCATTTT

V: TRBV4-3
D: .
J: TRBJ1-2
size: few
CDR3: CASSRSPDSGRGGYTF
DNA: TGCGCCAGCAGCCGAAGCCCCGACAGTGGCCGGGGGGGCTACACCTTC

V: TRBV27
D: .
J: TRBJ1-1
size: few
CDR3: CASSSPGLFTEAFF
DNA: TGTGCCAGCAGTTCCCCGGGACTTTTCACTGAAGCTTTCTTT

V: TRBV29-1
D: .
J: TRBJ2-5
size: few
CDR3: CSVRDRLQETQYF
DNA: TGCAGCGTACGCGACAGGCTGCAAGAGACCCAGTACTTC

V: TRBV10-3
D: TRBD1
J: TRBJ2-7
size: few
CDR3: CAIRQGQLYEQYF
DNA: TGTGCCATCAGGCAGGGACAGCTCTACGAGCAGTACTTC

V: TRBV4-3
D: TRBD1
J: TRBJ2-3
size: few
CDR3: CASSQDTGARGTDTQYF
DNA: TGCGCCAGCAGCCAGGATACAGGGGCGCGTGGCACAGATACGCAGTATTTT

V: TRBV7-9
D: .
J: TRBJ2-5
size: few
CDR3: CASSLRTGLETQYF
DNA: TGTGCCAGCAGCTTAAGAACAGGGCTGGAGACCCAGTACTTC

V: TRBV29-1
D: .
J: TRBJ1-1
size: few
CDR3: CSVGVAGDTEAFF
DNA: TGCAGCGTTGGTGTCGCAGGGGACACTGAAGCTTTCTTT

V: TRBV7-9
D: TRBD1
J: TRBJ1-2
size: .
CDR3: CASSLDTGGHGYTF
DNA: TGTGCCAGCAGCTTAGACACAGGGGGCCATGGCTACACCTTC

V: TRBV4-3
D: .
J: TRBJ2-4
size: .
CDR3: CASSQVSTSGRGENIQYF
DNA: TGCGCCAGCAGCCAGGTTTCCACCTCGGGCAGGGGTGAAAACATTCAGTACTTC

V: TRBV30
D: .
J: TRBJ1-5
size: few
CDR3: CAWSVGSVSNQPQHF
DNA: TGTGCCTGGAGTGTAGGGAGTGTTAGCAATCAGCCCCAGCATTTT

V: TRBV7-9
D: .
J: TRBJ2-2
size: .
CDR3: CASSLAGVPGSGELFF
DNA: TGTGCCAGCAGCTTAGCGGGAGTCCCTGGATCCGGGGAGCTGTTTTTT

V: TRBV19
D: .
J: TRBJ2-3
size: .
CDR3: CASSMGRPSTDTQYF
DNA: TGTGCCAGTAGTATGGGCAGGCCCAGCACAGATACGCAGTATTTT

V: TRBV28
D: TRBD2
J: TRBJ2-5
size: few
CDR3: CASSLGGMETQYF
DNA: TGTGCCAGCAGTTTGGGAGGGATGGAGACCCAGTACTTC

V: TRBV2
D: .
J: TRBJ2-1
size: .
CDR3: CASSEGVYNEQFF
DNA: TGTGCCAGCAGTGAGGGCGTTTACAATGAGCAGTTCTTC